The next 20 T cell receptor beta chains were all read from a single sample in a study of blood T cells in healthy people across ages. Together with a sample-barcoded 5' primer, a J-beta primer mix was included in a second PCR lasting about 7 to 11 cycles. TCRdb fed the 5' RACE reads into MiXCR, producing one record per CDR3 protein. The sample has about 570,000 distinct CDR3 sequences; roughly 28% are singletons. Sequencing used blood. Every receptor here comes from a woman in her 70s in good health.

As concerns this clonotype: Given a much more abundant clone one base away, this may be a read error. The rearrangement uses TRBV12-3 or TRBV12-4 and TRBJ2-5; the D gene is possibly TRBD1 (6 bases). The end of the DNA fits TRBJ2-7 better, so the J call may be wrong. This CDR3 has 15 amino acids. The CDR3 sequence is CASSYLAGVDYEQYF. The DNA of the CDR3 is TGTGCCAGCAGTTACCTCGCAGGGGTTGACTACGAGCAGTACTTC.

This clonotype was found a few times. V usage is TRBV6-5 and J usage is TRBJ2-7, with D maybe TRBD1 (5 bases). V shed 2 bases and J shed 7 bases, with 12 bases lying between them. Per germline, CDR1 MNHEY and CDR2 SVGAGI. The CDR3 runs 13 residues. The CDR3 here is CASSYRGLREQYF. In DNA, the CDR3 is TGTGCCAGCAGTTACAGGGGTCTACGGGAGCAGTACTTC.

The V gene is TRBV4-1, the J gene TRBJ2-1, with D perhaps TRBD1 (5 bases). The CDR3 consists of 14 residues. V lost 3 bases, J lost 7 bases, and 13 bases lay in between. CDR1 is MGHRA and CDR2 is YSYEKL in the germline V gene. The CDR3 DNA reads as TGCGCCAGCAGCCAGGGGCCCCCCGAGAATGAGCAGTTCTTC. As protein: CASSQGPPENEQFF.

The gene calls are TRBV9 and TRBJ1-2; 7 nucleotides line up with TRBD1. The V gene's germline CDR1 is SGDLS and CDR2 YYNGEE. Trimming cost V 3 bases and J 5 bases; bases outside gene matches: 10. The CDR3 sequence is 15 residues long. CDR3 DNA: TGTGCCAGCAGCGCACGACAGGGCCCGGGGTATGGCTACACCTTC. Its translation: CASSARQGPGYGYTF.

The chain combines TRBV18 with TRBJ1-2; TRBD1 is a possible D gene (5 bases). In germline, CDR1 is KGHSH, CDR2 LQKENI. The CDR3 has 15 residues. With 3 bases removed from V and 0 bases from J, the gap between germline ends came to 11 bases. Here the CDR3 reads CASSPRQPPNYGYTF. The CDR3 DNA reads TGTGCCAGCTCACCGAGACAGCCCCCTAACTATGGCTACACCTTC.

In this sample, this clonotype turned up many times. This chain joins TRBV20-1 and TRBJ2-5, with D possibly TRBD1 on 6 matching bases. Germline-derived CDR1 and CDR2 are DFQATT and SNEGSKA (reference sequence). CDR3 length: 14 residues. With 2 bases removed from V and 1 base from J, the gap between germline ends came to 11 bases. Here the CDR3 DNA reads TGCAGTGCTAGAAGGGGGACAAGCCAAGAGACCCAGTACTTC. Encoded protein: CSARRGTSQETQYF.

In its sample, this clonotype was seen a few times. The V and J genes are TRBV2 and TRBJ1-4, with a tentative D call TRBD1 (5 bases). V lost 3 bases and J 3 bases, leaving 8 bases between the germline ends. CDR3 size: 14 residues. Looked up from germline, CDR1 is SNHLY and CDR2 is FYNNEI. CDR3 in amino acids: CASSDGTSNEKLFF. The CDR3, as DNA: TGTGCCAGCAGTGACGGGACCTCTAATGAAAAACTGTTTTTT.

In this sample, this clonotype turned up a few times. The chain couples TRBV5-1 to TRBJ2-1; D might be TRBD1 or TRBD2, each matching 5 bases. V was cut by 3 bases and J by 7 bases, with 14 bases left in between. The CDR3 covers 14 residues. The germline V gene has CDR1 SGHRS and CDR2 YFSETQ. This CDR3 is CASSWDQVANEQFF. As DNA, the CDR3 is TGCGCCAGCAGCTGGGACCAGGTGGCTAATGAGCAGTTCTTC.

This clonotype was seen a handful of times. V usage is TRBV5-1 and J usage is TRBJ2-5; TRBD2 is a possible D gene (6 bases). Between the trimmed V and J ends, which lost 4 bases and 2 bases, there was a span of 12 bases. Germline V gene data show CDR1 as SGHRS and CDR2 as YFSETQ. The CDR3 contains 14 residues. The CDR3: CASSRESGQETQYF. The CDR3 DNA reads TGCGCCAGCAGCAGAGAAAGCGGGCAAGAGACCCAGTACTTC. Full variable domain (missing parts from reference TRBV5-1 and TRBJ2-5): KAGVTQTPRYLIKTRGQQVTLSCSPISGHRSVSWYQQTPGQGLQFLFEYFSETQRNKGNFPGRFSGRQFSNSRSEMNVSTLELGDSALYLCASSRESGQETQYFGPGTRLLVL.

This clonotype was found a few times. This chain links TRBV20-1 with TRBJ2-7; a possible D gene is TRBD1 (6 bases). Germline V gives CDR1 DFQATT, CDR2 SNEGSKA (reference sequence). The CDR3 is 12 residues long. V gave up 1 base and J gave up 6 bases, with 10 bases separating them. Here the CDR3 DNA reads TGCAGTGCTAGAGTGTTAGGGGGCGAGCAGTACTTC. Residues: CSARVLGGEQYF.

This clonotype was picked up a small number of times. The rearrangement joins TRBV7-2 to TRBJ2-7; D is uncertain. This CDR3 is 14 amino acids long. The germline gives CDR1 SGHTA, CDR2 FQGNSA. Trimming pared 0 bases from V and 5 bases from J, leaving 11 bases between. CDR3 coding DNA: TGTGCCAGCAGCTTAGCCGGCCCCGAGGACGAGCAGTACTTC. Translated, it gives CASSLAGPEDEQYF.

This clonotype turned up a few times. This chain uses TRBV7-9 with TRBJ1-1; D call uncertain. CDR1 is SEHNR and CDR2 is FQNEAQ in the germline V gene (reference sequence). The CDR3 contains 11 residues. V was shortened by 6 bases and J by 5 bases, with 7 bases between the two germline ends. CDR3 in DNA: TGTGCCAGCAGGGACGGTACTGAAGCTTTCTTT. Amino acid sequence: CASRDGTEAFF.

The CDR3 DNA is TGTGCCAGCAGCTCCCAGCCGGCAGGGCCAAATGAAAAACTGTTTTTT. Translating gives CASSSQPAGPNEKLFF. V and J are TRBV7-2 and TRBJ1-4, with D maybe TRBD1 (5 bases). CDR1 is SGHTA, CDR2 FQGNSA, per germline. Trimming stripped 4 bases from V and 5 bases from J, with 17 bases between. The CDR3 runs to 16 residues.

Comments on this clonotype: Mismatch with germline at one junction end may stem from a read error. The V call is TRBV4-3, the J call TRBJ2-2, with D perhaps TRBD2 (7 bases). The CDR3 spans 16 residues. CDR1 LGHNA and CDR2 YSLEER come from the germline V gene. The CDR3 DNA sequence: TGCGCCAGCAGCCAAAGGGGGGGCCTGGGCACCGGGGAGCCGTTTTTT. Translated, it gives CASSQRGGLGTGEPFF.

V usage is TRBV6-6 and J usage is TRBJ1-4; D is unclear. CDR3 size: 14 residues. Germline CDR1 is MNHNY and CDR2 is SVGAGI (reference sequence). The germline V and J ends were trimmed by 6 bases and 5 bases, with 13 bases remaining between them. Written as DNA, the CDR3 is TGTGCCAGCAGGGAGGTAGGGTCAAATGAAAAACTGTTTTTT. It is translated as CASREVGSNEKLFF.

This clonotype was seen a few times. The J gene is TRBJ1-2, the V gene TRBV20-1, with D unresolved. Trimming took 2 bases from V and 2 from J, leaving 12 bases between them. Germline lookup yields CDR1 DFQATT and CDR2 SNEGSKA (reference sequence). CDR3 length: 14 amino acids. The CDR3 DNA is TGCAGTGCTAGACCCAGTTCAGCCAACTATGGCTACACCTTC. Translated: CSARPSSANYGYTF.

This clonotype is a singleton in its sample. This chain links TRBV24-1 with TRBJ2-5; D gene unclear. The ends were cut back, 1 base at V and 4 bases at J, with 3 bases in the middle. The CDR3 loop spans 12 amino acids. The germline V gene encodes CDR1 KGHDR and CDR2 SFDVKD. CDR3 bases: TGTGCCACCAGTGATTTTGCAGAGACCCAGTACTTC. Translating it yields CATSDFAETQYF.

The chain recombines TRBV25-1 with TRBJ2-1; D is perhaps TRBD1 or TRBD2 (5 bases each). The V and J ends lost 6 bases and 4 bases respectively, with 19 bases between them. The germline V gene has CDR1 MGHDK and CDR2 SYGVNS. The CDR3 sequence is 16 residues long. The CDR3 bases are TGTGCCAGCAGCGCTATCTTAGGGGCGGGTTACAATGAGCAGTTCTTC. Its translation: CASSAILGAGYNEQFF.

This clonotype was found a few times. This chain joins TRBV5-1 and TRBJ2-7; a weak D match, TRBD1 (6 bases). There are 14 residues in the CDR3. V lost 4 bases to trimming and J lost 3 bases, with 14 bases between them. Per the germline V gene, CDR1 is SGHRS and CDR2 is YFSETQ. CDR3 region: CASSLGDKLYEQYF. CDR3 DNA: TGCGCCAGCAGCCTGGGGGACAAACTCTACGAGCAGTACTTC.

The J gene is TRBJ1-5, the V gene TRBV24-1; no clear D gene. CDR1 is KGHDR, CDR2 SFDVKD, per germline. V dropped 5 bases and J dropped 2 bases, with 12 bases sitting between them. This CDR3 has 15 amino acids. Here the CDR3 DNA reads TGTGCCACCAGTGGGGCAGGAATGGGCAATCAGCCCCAGCATTTT. Translation gives CATSGAGMGNQPQHF.